The rows below give T cell receptor beta chains drawn from one sample of a study of Ad26.COV2.S vaccination and SARS-CoV-2 variants. Libraries were prepared by immunoSEQ multiplex PCR; TCRdb keeps only in-frame clonotypes and omits some of them. The sample consists of roughly 320,000 clones, around 86% of them appearing once. The sequencing used peripheral blood, collected in a trial of Ad26.COV2.S vaccine versus placebo. These receptors came from a person between 18 and 60 years old who received the Ad26.COV2.S COVID-19 vaccine or a placebo. The CDR3 runs from the conserved cysteine through the conserved F or W. D genes are given only for firm matches. Clone size, where shown, is once, few, many, or a class for clones that have expanded.

V gene	D gene	clone size	J gene	CDR3 DNA	CDR3 protein
TRBV7-3	.	.	TRBJ2-5	TGTGCCAGCAGCTTGGCGGGGGCGGCGGAGGAGACCCAGTACTTC	CASSLAGAAEETQYF
TRBV18	.	.	TRBJ2-1	TGTGCCAGCTCACCAGGAGCCGGGCCGTACAATGAGCAGTTCTTC	CASSPGAGPYNEQFF
TRBV30	.	.	TRBJ1-5	TGTGCCTGGAGTGGTACAGGGAATCAGCCCCAGCATTTT	CAWSGTGNQPQHF
TRBV19	.	.	TRBJ1-2	TGTGCCAGTAGTATAGACGAGGGGAACTATGGCTACACCTTC	CASSIDEGNYGYTF
TRBV5-1	.	.	TRBJ2-7	TGCGCCAGCATCACATACACCTCCTACGAGCAGTACTTC	CASITYTSYEQYF
TRBV27	TRBD2	.	TRBJ2-1	TGTGCCAGCAGTTTAGTAATAGCGGGCCCTTACAATGAGCAGTTCTTC	CASSLVIAGPYNEQFF
TRBV7-9	.	.	TRBJ1-6	TGTGCCAGCAGCAACCATTGGGAGGATAATTCACCCCTCCACTTT	CASSNHWEDNSPLHF
TRBV20-1	.	few	TRBJ2-1	TGCAGTGCTAGAGGACGTGAGCAGTTCTTC	CSARGREQFF
TRBV4-1	.	.	TRBJ1-6	TGCGCCAGCAGCCAAACAGGTGCCGGTAATTCACCCCTCCACTTT	CASSQTGAGNSPLHF
TRBV2	.	.	TRBJ1-5	TGTGCCAGCAGATCCGGGGCCAGGGACCAGCCCCAGCATTTT	CASRSGARDQPQHF
TRBV5-1	.	.	TRBJ2-3	TGCGCCAGCGGCGAGAAGGGGGGGCGCAGAGAGACAGATACGCAGTATTTT	CASGEKGGRRETDTQYF
TRBV12-3/TRBV12-4	.	.	TRBJ1-3	TGTGCCAGCAGCACCGGAAACACCATATATTTT	CASSTGNTIYF
TRBV5-1	TRBD1	.	TRBJ1-5	TGCGCCAGCAGCTTGGGGGACAGGACGCATCAGCCCCAGCATTTT	CASSLGDRTHQPQHF
TRBV10-3	TRBD1	.	TRBJ2-7	TGTGCCATCAGTGAGTGGGACAGGGGATCCGAGCAGTACTTC	CAISEWDRGSEQYF
TRBV6-6	.	.	TRBJ2-7	TGTGCCAGCAGTGGGACTTCCTACGAGCAGTACTTC	CASSGTSYEQYF
TRBV2	.	few	TRBJ1-6	TGTGCCAGCACCCCGAATTCACCCCTCCACTTT	CASTPNSPLHF
TRBV6-1	.	.	TRBJ1-3	TGTGCCAGCAGTGTCCGGGACAAACTCTCTGGAAACACCATATATTTT	CASSVRDKLSGNTIYF
TRBV7-8	.	.	TRBJ1-5	TGTGCCAGCAGCCAGGACAGCAATCAGCCCCAGCATTTT	CASSQDSNQPQHF
TRBV5-5	.	.	TRBJ1-1	TGTGCCAGCAGCTTGAGTGGGAAAGCTGAAGCTTTCTTT	CASSLSGKAEAFF
TRBV18	.	once	TRBJ2-7	TGTGCCAGCTCCTCAGACAGCTCCTACGAGCAGTACTTC	CASSSDSSYEQYF
TRBV19	.	.	TRBJ1-2	TGTGCCAGTAGTATGGACAGTCTTAACTATGGCTACACCTTC	CASSMDSLNYGYTF